This T cell receptor beta chain is drawn from a study of radiotherapy plus CTLA-4 blockade in lung cancer (dated by TCRdb to the late 2010s). For the wider study: Objective responses were observed in 18% of enrolled patients, and disease control was achieved in less than 35%.

This clone was counted once. No cognate antigen has been identified for it. Nothing much larger sits one base from this clone, and base qualities are not available. The receptor library was made with the immunoSEQ multiplex PCR assay. TCRdb's version of the immuneACCESS table is confined to in-frame rearrangements and falls short of the full clone set. An unresolved V gene accounts for under half of the shortfall where checked; the remainder is of unknown origin. For this sample the table gives tens of thousands of clones, of which about 80% were detected only once. The ten largest clones represent approximately 8.9% of the sample. What the authors observed across the whole study: After treatment with radiotherapy and ipilimumab, TCR clones that originated in tumors expanded in peripheral blood. Increased serum interferon-beta after radiation, together with early dynamic changes in blood T cell clones, were reported to be the strongest predictors of response.

The study tested focal radiation therapy combined with CTLA-4 blockade (ipilimumab) in patients with chemo-refractory metastatic non-small-cell lung cancer. According to the germline V gene, CDR1 reads SGHRS and CDR2 reads YFSETQ. Trimming costs V 4 bases and J 2 bases, and their ends lie 15 bases apart. Measured from the cysteine to the phenylalanine, the CDR3 is 15 residues long. Kept here is only the CDR3 DNA, which spans 45 bases and is read in frame from base 1. This chain joins TRBV5-1 to TRBJ1-1, with the identity of the D gene unclear. This receptor was identified in a human donor with non-small cell lung cancer who had stable disease on radiotherapy plus ipilimumab. The sample consisted of peripheral blood, taken from a patient treated with radiotherapy plus ipilimumab. The CDR3 loop reads CASSPVRNRNTEAFF. The DNA sequence reads TGCGCCAGCAGCCCGGTCAGGAACAGAAACACTGAAGCTTTCTTT.